Each of the 22 T cell receptor beta chains below was sequenced from the same sample in a study of T cells in tuberculosis. Measured with immunoSEQ multiplex PCR; TCRdb has only the in-frame clones, and not every one. The data hold about 30,000 clones, with around 95% observed a single time. Sample: PBMCs. The receptor set was obtained from a donor aged 10-29 years with latent tuberculosis or without tuberculosis infection.

CDR3 in DNA: TGCGCCAGCAGCGATAGCGGGGGGGCCATCGGAGAGACCCAGTACTTC. Protein product: CASSDSGGAIGETQYF. The chain links TRBV5-1 to TRBJ2-5, with 11 bases that match TRBD2. V gave up 4 bases and J gave up 4 bases; unmatched junction bases: 9. CDR3 length: 16 amino acids. CDR1 and CDR2 from the germline V gene are SGHRS and YFSETQ.

This chain joins TRBV19 and TRBJ2-7; a weak D match, TRBD2 (6 bases). CDR1 is LNHDA, CDR2 SQIVND, per germline (reference sequence). The CDR3 contains 14 residues. V lost 6 bases and J lost 5, with 17 bases in between. CDR3 loop: CASSRFSPGDEQYF. CDR3 bases: TGTGCCAGTAGCAGATTCTCCCCGGGAGACGAGCAGTACTTC.

J is TRBJ2-2 and V is TRBV9; D is possibly TRBD1 (7 bases). The CDR3 loop spans 17 amino acids. Deletions cut 1 base from V and 2 bases from J, with 15 bases between. Germline CDR1 reads SGDLS; CDR2 reads YYNGEE. CDR3 DNA sequence: TGTGCCAGCAGCGTACCGGGGGACAGAGGAAACACCGGGGAGCTGTTTTTT. Translated: CASSVPGDRGNTGELFF.

CDR3 residues: CASSPRMETQYF. The CDR3 DNA sequence: TGTGCCAGCTCACCACGTATGGAGACCCAGTACTTC. The chain uses TRBV18 and TRBJ2-5, with no clear D. V lost 1 base and J 5 bases, leaving 5 bases between the germline ends. The CDR3 extends over 12 amino acids. Germline CDR1 is KGHSH and CDR2 is LQKENI.

This chain uses TRBV11-2 with TRBJ2-1, with D maybe TRBD2 (6 bases). Per the germline V gene, CDR1 is SGHAT and CDR2 is FQNNGV. This CDR3 is built from 15 residues. V lost 5 bases, J lost 0 bases, and 11 bases lay in between. The chain's CDR3 is CASSQTGGSYNEQFF. CDR3 bases: TGTGCCAGCAGCCAGACCGGGGGCTCCTACAATGAGCAGTTCTTC.

This clone was found once. This rearrangement joins TRBV9 to TRBJ2-1; D may be TRBD2 (6 bases). Trimming cost V 0 bases and J 2 bases, with 9 bases left between them. Germline V gives CDR1 SGDLS, CDR2 YYNGEE. The CDR3 runs 15 residues. CDR3 in amino acids: CASSVDGSTYNEQFF. The CDR3 DNA reads TGTGCCAGCAGCGTAGACGGGAGTACCTACAATGAGCAGTTCTTC.

The chain carries TRBV5-4 and TRBJ1-1; TRBD1 agrees at 10 bases. CDR1 and CDR2 (germline): SGHNT, YYREEE (reference sequence). The CDR3 has 15 residues. J was trimmed by 1 base and V by 4 bases; bases with no gene match: 4. CDR3 residues: CASSIDRGRNTEAFF. CDR3 coding DNA: TGTGCCAGCAGCATCGACAGGGGGCGGAACACTGAAGCTTTCTTT.

V usage is TRBV27 and J usage is TRBJ1-5; D call uncertain. Trimming removed 2 bases from V and 3 bases from J, with 8 bases in between. Germline CDR1 reads MNHEY; CDR2 reads SMNVEV (reference sequence). This CDR3 comprises 14 residues. The chain's CDR3 is CASSLQGVNQPQHF. DNA of the CDR3: TGTGCCAGCAGTTTACAAGGAGTCAATCAGCCCCAGCATTTT.

V usage is TRBV7-9 and J usage is TRBJ2-3; 8 nucleotides line up with TRBD1. V dropped 4 bases and J dropped 6; count of bases not matched to a gene: 3. The CDR3 has 13 amino acids. The V gene's germline CDR1 is SEHNR and CDR2 FQNEAQ (reference sequence). In nucleotides, the CDR3 is TGTGCCAGCAGCTGGACAGGGAGGGATACGCAGTATTTT. This translates into CASSWTGRDTQYF.

J is TRBJ1-1 and V is TRBV25-1; possibly TRBD1 for D (6 bases). This CDR3 is 16 amino acids long. Germline CDR1 is MGHDK and CDR2 is SYGVNS. Trimming cost V 3 bases and J 1 base, with 15 bases left between them. The CDR3 loop is CASSESRGGGNTEAFF. CDR3 nucleotides: TGTGCCAGCAGTGAGTCTAGGGGGGGCGGGAACACTGAAGCTTTCTTT. The whole variable domain, remainder taken from reference TRBV25-1 and TRBJ1-1, is EADIYQTPRYLVIGTGKKITLECSQTMGHDKMYWYQQDPGMELHLIHYSYGVNSTEKGDLSSESTVSRIRTEHFPLTLESARPSHTSQYLCASSESRGGGNTEAFFGQGTRLTVV.

This chain connects TRBV2 to TRBJ2-2, with 12 bases aligning to TRBD2. Germline-derived CDR1 and CDR2 are SNHLY and FYNNEI. V shed 6 bases, J shed 5 bases, and the junction held 10 bases outside the gene matches. This CDR3 has 17 amino acids. The CDR3 nucleotides read TGTGCCAGCAGCGAGGGACTAGCGGGCTACCGGACCGGGGAGCTGTTTTTT. Amino acids: CASSEGLAGYRTGELFF.

The chain combines TRBV11-2 with TRBJ2-7, with 9 bases fitting TRBD1. V gave up 4 bases and J gave up 4 bases; unmatched junction bases: 8. CDR3 length: 15 residues. Germline loops: CDR1 SGHAT, CDR2 FQNNGV. CDR3 DNA: TGTGCCAGCAGCTCAACCAGGGGGACAGGGTACGAGCAGTACTTC. This translates into CASSSTRGTGYEQYF.

The CDR3: CASSSDRTVSGNTIYF. In DNA form, the CDR3 reads TGTGCCAGCAGCTCGGACAGGACCGTCTCTGGAAACACCATATATTTT. The rearrangement joins TRBV11-1 to TRBJ1-3; 7 bases match TRBD1. From germline, CDR1 is SGHAT and CDR2 FQDESV (reference sequence). With 4 bases clipped from V and 0 bases from J, the junction kept 6 bases outside the gene matches. This CDR3 comprises 16 residues.

Only one count was recorded for this clone. V and J are TRBV19 and TRBJ1-5; 7 nucleotides match TRBD1. Germline V gene data show CDR1 as LNHDA and CDR2 as SQIVND (reference sequence). The CDR3 consists of 14 residues. Losses at the gene ends were 5 bases for V and 6 bases for J; bases not matched to a gene: 7. The CDR3 spells CASSLPGGPQPQHF. Here the CDR3 DNA reads TGTGCCAGTAGTCTCCCAGGGGGGCCTCAGCCCCAGCATTTT.

The rearrangement links TRBV20-1 to TRBJ2-7; TRBD1 might be the D (7 bases). V was clipped by 6 bases and J by 9 bases, with 15 bases between them. Per germline, CDR1 DFQATT and CDR2 SNEGSKA (reference sequence). The CDR3 spans 11 residues. CDR3 region: CSARVQGGQYF. CDR3 in DNA: TGCAGTGCCCGAGTTCAGGGGGGGCAGTACTTC.

The genes are TRBV15 and TRBJ2-2; D not certain. This CDR3 contains 14 residues. Germline V gene lookup returns CDR1 LNHNV and CDR2 YYDKDF (reference sequence). With 5 bases removed from V and 0 bases from J, the gap between germline ends came to 7 bases. CDR3 loop: CATSLQTNTGELFF. The CDR3 DNA is TGTGCCACCAGCCTCCAGACGAACACCGGGGAGCTGTTTTTT.

V and J are TRBV4-3 and TRBJ2-7, with 14 bases matching TRBD2. The CDR3 loop spans 16 amino acids. Germline V lookup: CDR1 LGHNA, CDR2 YSLEER. J was trimmed by 2 bases and V by 3 bases; bases with no gene match: 3. CDR3 sequence: CASSHRLAGGPYEQYF. The CDR3 nucleotides are TGCGCCAGCAGCCACCGACTAGCGGGGGGGCCCTACGAGCAGTACTTC.

This clone came up once. The chain uses TRBV6-1 and TRBJ2-7, with D perhaps matching TRBD2 (6 bases). The V gene lost 7 bases and the J gene lost 12 bases, with 22 bases spanning the gap. CDR1 MNHNS and CDR2 SASEGT come from the germline V gene. The CDR3 loop spans 13 amino acids. The CDR3 DNA reads TGTGCCAGCACCAAAGTATATTCGGGGGATGTGTACTTC. As protein: CASTKVYSGDVYF.

CDR3 DNA sequence: TGTGCCACCAGCAGAGCAGGATATGGCAATCAGCCCCAGCATTTT. It is translated as CATSRAGYGNQPQHF. The chain has TRBV15 and TRBJ1-5; no definite D call. CDR1 is LNHNV, CDR2 YYDKDF, per germline (reference sequence). Between the trimmed V and J ends, which lost 1 base and 2 bases, there was a span of 9 bases. The CDR3 runs 15 residues.

The J gene is TRBJ2-7, the V gene TRBV7-9, with TRBD2 matching 8 bases. The CDR3 extends over 15 amino acids. Germline V gives CDR1 SEHNR, CDR2 FQNEAQ (reference sequence). Losses at the gene ends were 2 bases for V and 1 base for J; bases not matched to a gene: 4. CDR3 protein: CASSLPSGGSYEQYF. The CDR3 DNA sequence: TGTGCCAGCAGCTTACCCAGCGGGGGTTCCTACGAGCAGTACTTC.

The gene calls are TRBV19 and TRBJ2-1; possibly TRBD2 for D (6 bases). This CDR3 contains 15 residues. The germline V gene encodes CDR1 LNHDA and CDR2 SQIVND (reference sequence). V lost 5 bases, J lost 8 bases, and 19 bases lay in between. Here the CDR3 DNA reads TGTGCCAGTAGTTCCTCCCGTGGAGGGACCCATGAGCAGTTCTTC. It translates to CASSSSRGGTHEQFF.

The chain links TRBV9 to TRBJ1-6, with 7 bases aligning to TRBD1. V was clipped by 0 bases and J by 2 bases; unmatched bases: 2. The CDR3 is 16 amino acids. The V gene's germline CDR1 is SGDLS and CDR2 YYNGEE. The chain's CDR3 is CASSVDQGAYNSPLHF. CDR3 sequence (DNA): TGTGCCAGCAGCGTAGATCAGGGGGCCTATAATTCACCCCTCCACTTT.